The 5 T cell receptor beta chains listed next were all sequenced from one sample in a study of T-cell memory formation after mild COVID-19. TCRdb recomputed calls from the 5' RACE reads with MiXCR, one row per CDR3 protein. The sample holds about 250,000 distinct CDR3 sequences, 15% seen once. Sequencing was carried out using PBMCs or a T cell subset sorted from them (not recorded which). All receptors derive from an adult woman who had mild COVID-19 (a few samples of this study predate the infection). Cell type and time point are not known.

This clonotype turned up a few times. The chain links TRBV5-1 to TRBJ2-6; no clear D gene. CDR1 SGHRS and CDR2 YFSETQ come from the germline V gene. The CDR3 runs to 16 residues. Trimming removed 3 bases at V and 1 base at J, with 11 bases between. The CDR3 sequence: CASSSWIMSGANVLTF. CDR3 nucleotides: TGCGCCAGCAGCTCCTGGATCATGTCTGGGGCCAACGTCCTGACTTTC.

V is TRBV5-1 and J is TRBJ2-3, with 7 bases identical to TRBD2. V shed 4 bases and J 2 bases; nucleotides not matched to a gene: 13. The germline V gene encodes CDR1 SGHRS and CDR2 YFSETQ. CDR3 length: 17 residues. The chain's CDR3 is CASSRGDRDPFTDTQYF. Written as DNA, the CDR3 is TGCGCCAGCAGCCGGGGGGACCGGGACCCTTTCACAGATACGCAGTATTTT.

The rearrangement joins TRBV7-6 to TRBJ2-2; 8 nucleotides align to TRBD2. V lost 4 bases and J lost 9; bases outside the gene matches: 13. Germline CDR1 and CDR2: SGHVS and FNYEAQ. The CDR3 length is 16 residues. CDR3 coding DNA: TGTGCCAGCAGCTCCGGAATAGCGGGGAAGACCCGGGAGCTGTTTTTT. This translates into CASSSGIAGKTRELFF.

This clonotype was counted a few times. The CDR3 protein is CASSRQDQPQHF. CDR3 DNA: TGTGCCAGCAGCCGGCAGGATCAGCCCCAGCATTTT. V is TRBV5-6 and J is TRBJ1-5; D ambiguous. Germline V gene sequence: CDR1 SGHDT, CDR2 YYEEEE. V was pared by 4 bases and J by 5 bases, with 7 bases between. CDR3 length: 12 residues.

This clonotype has only a few counts. This chain links TRBV6-5 with TRBJ2-2; D unclear. Trimming left V 5 bases short and J 5 bases short, with 12 bases between. Germline assignment: CDR1 MNHEY and CDR2 SVGAGI. There are 14 residues in the CDR3. CDR3 nucleotide sequence: TGTGCCAGCAGTGGAGCGAGTAGAACCGGGGAGCTGTTTTTT. Translating gives CASSGASRTGELFF.